Sequencing of this TCR beta chain was carried out in a study of blood T cell repertoires in COVID-19. Study details: Samples taken during acute and convalescent COVID-19 were collected in the United States, Italy and Spain. T cells, B-cell-depleted T cells, or PBMCs supplied cDNA or gDNA.

V was clipped by 2 bases and J by 3 bases, with 14 bases between them. The germline V gene has CDR1 KGHSH and CDR2 LQKENI. This CDR3 region has 15 residues. As handled by the study authors: From reference gene primer amplification, estimates of nucleated cell counts were derived. Sequencing was performed with immunoSEQ multiplex PCR; in TCRdb, only in-frame clones are kept and a portion is missing. V, J and clone size were drawn from that table, and D and trimming were deduced from the DNA. The sample lists about 50,000 clones; around 86% were seen once. This sequence was found in a human donor in a cohort sampled during active COVID-19. This chain links TRBV18 with TRBJ2-7; tentative D call: TRBD1 (6 bases). The sample was peripheral blood. CDR3 amino acids: CASSPGGQAIYEQYF. As DNA, the CDR3 is TGTGCCAGCTCACCAGGGGGCCAAGCCATCTACGAGCAGTACTTC. Variable domain in full (rest from reference TRBV18 and TRBJ2-7): NAGVMQNPRHLVRRRGQEARLRCSPMKGHSHVYWYRQLPEEGLKFMVYLQKENIIDESGMPKERFSAEFPKEGPSILRIQQVVRGDSAAYFCASSPGGQAIYEQYFGPGTRLTVT.